Reported below is one T cell receptor (beta chain). Its matching antigen is unknown. CDR1 and CDR2 from the germline V gene are SGHVS and FQNEAQ. The ends were cut back, 3 bases at V and 0 bases at J, with 14 bases in the middle. The CDR3 length is 16 residues. The PCR employed 60 Vbeta primers together with 13 Jbeta primers. Per the authors' pipeline: The count from a later analysis was some 83 million unique TCR beta chains, 9.5 million to 11 million of them shared. The table came from immunoSEQ multiplex PCR; TCRdb's copy has only in-frame clones and leaves some out. V, J and clone size are those of that table, while D and trimming were read from the DNA. The sample contains fewer than 150,000 clones, about 80% of which appear only once. The data originate from a study of cytomegalovirus exposure and HLA in healthy donors. On the study more broadly: Inside one of the first data releases sat some 85 million unique TCRs taken from HLA-typed donors. Findings and caveats of the study: The investigators catalogued 150 to 200 TCR beta chains as cytomegalovirus-associated. One cluster of highly shared sequence variants probably arose as a sequencing artifact.

The rearrangement joins TRBV7-8 to TRBJ2-5; a possible D gene is TRBD2 (6 bases). The sequencing sample was made of PBMCs. The TCR was taken from a man aged 40-50 years in good health and CMV-seronegative. As DNA, the CDR3 is TGTGCCAGCAGCTTGTGGCGGGACTCCTACCAAGAGACCCAGTACTTC. This translates into CASSLWRDSYQETQYF.